Below, one T cell receptor (beta chain) is given with its context. This sample was taken from a study of human T cells and chemical hapten exposure. Specified time point: patch test 1, 2 weeks after DPC sensitization. Treatment given: therapeutic diphenylcyclopropenone sensitization with weekly scalp DPC. TCRdb reprocessed the RACE reads via MiXCR and lists one record per CDR3 protein. This sample has 180,000 or so distinct CDR3 sequences; 20% to 25% occur once, and the top ten carry about 6.7%. The receptor was derived from a woman between 50 and 59 years old with alopecia areata. Some clones in this sample may be carry-over from other donors' samples. Sequencing used whole blood, obtained in connection with sensitization to the hapten diphenylcyclopropenone (DPC).

In nucleotides, the CDR3 is TGTGCCAGCAGCCCGCTTTTTGGGGCTTCGACCCAGCATTTT. It specifies CASSPLFGASTQHF. The chain links TRBV6-1 to TRBJ1-5, with D perhaps matching TRBD1 (5 bases). V was pared by 6 bases and J by 11 bases, with 20 bases between. There are 14 residues in the CDR3. In germline, CDR1 is MNHNS, CDR2 SASEGT.